A single sample gave rise to the 9 T cell receptor beta chains below, sequenced in a study of shared clonotypes between healthy human individuals. Profiled with immunoSEQ multiplex PCR; TCRdb holds only in-frame clones, not every one. The sample lists about 2.1 million clones; 90% to 95% were seen once. It was CD45RO-negative cells, positively selected for CCR7, that made up naive CD8 cells, with terminally differentiated effector memory CD45RA+ cells excluded. The specimen was naive CD8+ T cells from PBMCs. Every receptor here comes from a man aged 18 to 30 in good health. Some clones in this sample may be carry-over from other donors' samples.

The chain combines TRBV6-5 with TRBJ2-1, with 7 bases fitting TRBD1. This CDR3 is built from 15 residues. The trim removed 0 bases at V and 7 bases at J, leaving 6 bases unmatched. The germline CDR1 and CDR2 sequences are MNHEY and SVGAGI. This CDR3 reads CASSYSTRGWNEQFF. The CDR3 DNA reads as TGTGCCAGCAGTTACTCGACCAGGGGGTGGAATGAGCAGTTCTTC.

This clone has just one count. This chain joins TRBV11-2 and TRBJ2-3, with 8 bases that match TRBD1. V trimming: 4 bases; J trimming: 1 base; junction bases outside the gene matches: 1. The CDR3 totals 14 residues. Germline V gene data show CDR1 as SGHAT and CDR2 as FQNNGV. The DNA of the CDR3 is TGTGCCAGCAGCTGGGACAGGCGCACAGATACGCAGTATTTT. Translated: CASSWDRRTDTQYF.

This clone was observed a handful of times. The chain is built from TRBV5-6 and TRBJ1-3; D not resolved. CDR1 and CDR2 (germline): SGHDT, YYEEEE. This CDR3 contains 15 residues. V was shortened by 2 bases and J by 0 bases, with 9 bases between the two germline ends. The CDR3, as DNA: TGTGCCAGCAGCTTCAGTTGGGGCTCTGGAAACACCATATATTTT. Protein product: CASSFSWGSGNTIYF.

V usage is TRBV28 and J usage is TRBJ2-1; maybe TRBD2 (5 bases). CDR1 and CDR2 (germline): MDHEN, SYDVKM. The CDR3 has 16 amino acids. V dropped 5 bases and J dropped 2 bases, with 16 bases sitting between them. DNA for the CDR3: TGTGCCAGCAGTCCAACCGGGATTGGCCCCTACAATGAGCAGTTCTTC. This sequence encodes CASSPTGIGPYNEQFF.

The rearrangement links TRBV28 to TRBJ2-5, with D tentatively TRBD1 or TRBD2 (5 bases each). Germline V gene sequence: CDR1 MDHEN, CDR2 SYDVKM. The CDR3 has 15 residues. Between the trimmed V and J ends, which lost 5 bases and 5 bases, there was a span of 18 bases. The CDR3 sequence: CASSADVGVGETQYF. In nucleotides, the CDR3 is TGTGCCAGCAGTGCCGACGTGGGGGTGGGGGAGACCCAGTACTTC.

This clone is a singleton in its sample. V usage is TRBV6-1 and J usage is TRBJ2-7; 7 bases align to TRBD1. Losses at the gene ends were 7 bases for V and 3 bases for J; bases not matched to a gene: 9. This CDR3 has 14 amino acids. CDR1 and CDR2 (germline): MNHNS, SASEGT. The CDR3 DNA reads as TGTGCCAGCACCCAAGGGGGACAGCTCTACGAGCAGTACTTC. This sequence encodes CASTQGGQLYEQYF.

The chain joins TRBV28 to TRBJ2-1; TRBD1 is a possible D gene (5 bases). Germline-derived CDR1 and CDR2 are MDHEN and SYDVKM. The ends were cut back, 6 bases at V and 10 bases at J, with 25 bases in the middle. This CDR3 contains 16 residues. The CDR3 nucleotides read TGTGCCAGCAGCAAACTTAGGGGTTACATCATCGGGGAGCAGTTCTTC. This translates into CASSKLRGYIIGEQFF.

The V call is TRBV6-6, the J call TRBJ2-1; 9 bases map to TRBD1. The V gene end was trimmed by 6 bases and the J gene end by 5 bases; junction bases not matched to a gene: 5. CDR3 length: 14 residues. Germline V gene data show CDR1 as MNHNY and CDR2 as SVGAGI (reference sequence). For the CDR3, the DNA is TGTGCCAGCAGCATGGGGACAGGGAACAATGAGCAGTTCTTC. Translation gives CASSMGTGNNEQFF.

This chain links TRBV28 with TRBJ2-7, with no clear D. Trimming pared 2 bases from V and 4 bases from J, leaving 9 bases between. There are 13 residues in the CDR3. Per the germline V gene, CDR1 is MDHEN and CDR2 is SYDVKM. CDR3 nucleotide sequence: TGTGCCAGCAGTTTAAATGTAGATTACGAGCAGTACTTC. This encodes CASSLNVDYEQYF.